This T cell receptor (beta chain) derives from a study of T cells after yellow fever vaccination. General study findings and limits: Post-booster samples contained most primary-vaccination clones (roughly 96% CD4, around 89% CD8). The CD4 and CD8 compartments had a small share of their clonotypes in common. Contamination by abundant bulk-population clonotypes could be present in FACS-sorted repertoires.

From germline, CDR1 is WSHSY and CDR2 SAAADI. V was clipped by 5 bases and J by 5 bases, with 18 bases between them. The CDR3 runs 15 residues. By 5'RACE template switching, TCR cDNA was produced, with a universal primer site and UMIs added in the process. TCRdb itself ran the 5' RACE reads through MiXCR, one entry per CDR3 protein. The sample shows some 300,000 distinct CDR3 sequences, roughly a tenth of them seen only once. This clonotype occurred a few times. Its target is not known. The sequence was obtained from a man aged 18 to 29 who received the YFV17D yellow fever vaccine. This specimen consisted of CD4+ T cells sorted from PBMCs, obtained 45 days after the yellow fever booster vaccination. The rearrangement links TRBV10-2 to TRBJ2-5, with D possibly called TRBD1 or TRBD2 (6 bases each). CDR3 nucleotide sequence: TGCGCCAGCAGTCTCTCGATGTTGGGGGGCGAGACCCAGTACTTC. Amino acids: CASSLSMLGGETQYF.